These 26 T cell receptor beta chains share one sample of origin, sequenced in a study of blood T cell repertoires in COVID-19. Method: immunoSEQ multiplex PCR; TCRdb's copy keeps in-frame clones and lacks some. The table includes a few hundred thousand clones, about 88% detected once. The sequenced sample consisted of peripheral blood. The receptors were gathered from a woman aged 30 to 39 with COVID-19, enrolled during active disease.

V and J are TRBV4-3 and TRBJ2-5, with 10 bases matching TRBD2. There are 16 residues in the CDR3. Germline CDR1 LGHNA, CDR2 YSLEER. Trimming cost V 0 bases and J 6 bases; bases outside gene matches: 7. CDR3 sequence reads: CASSQDRAGGPQTQYF. The CDR3 DNA sequence: TGCGCCAGCAGCCAAGATCGAGCGGGAGGGCCGCAGACCCAGTACTTC.

The chain employs TRBV5-6 and TRBJ1-5; unclear D gene. Between the trimmed V and J ends, which lost 2 bases and 5 bases, there was a span of 14 bases. Germline-derived CDR1 and CDR2 are SGHDT and YYEEEE. This CDR3 region has 15 residues. The chain's CDR3 is CASSFKRAGHQPQHF. The CDR3 region has the DNA TGTGCCAGCAGCTTTAAGAGGGCGGGTCATCAGCCCCAGCATTTT.

The rearrangement links TRBV7-2 to TRBJ1-2; tentative D call: TRBD1 (5 bases). The V end was cut by 1 base, the J end by 4 bases, with 13 bases between. CDR3 length: 15 residues. Germline V lookup: CDR1 SGHTA, CDR2 FQGNSA. The CDR3 here is CASSLEDTSLYGYTF. The DNA of the CDR3 is TGTGCCAGCAGCTTAGAGGACACTTCACTCTATGGCTACACCTTC. Filled out from reference TRBV7-2 and TRBJ1-2, the complete variable domain reads GAGVSQSPSNKVTEKGKDVELRCDPISGHTALYWYRQSLGQGLEFLIYFQGNSAPDKSGLPSDRFSAERTGGSVSTLTIQRTQQEDSAVYLCASSLEDTSLYGYTFGSGTRLTVV.

V usage is TRBV6-5 and J usage is TRBJ2-3, with D tentatively TRBD1 (5 bases). Germline V gene lookup returns CDR1 MNHEY and CDR2 SVGAGI. V was clipped by 6 bases and J by 6 bases, with 19 bases between them. The CDR3 is 15 residues long. CDR3 sequence: CASRRFGHLGDTQYF. CDR3 DNA sequence: TGTGCCAGCAGAAGATTCGGACATCTGGGGGATACGCAGTATTTT.

V usage is TRBV6-5 and J usage is TRBJ2-7; D is perhaps TRBD1 (5 bases). The CDR3 extends over 14 amino acids. Germline-derived CDR1 and CDR2 are MNHEY and SVGAGI. V shed 5 bases and J shed 6 bases, with 17 bases lying between them. The CDR3 region has the DNA TGTGCCAGCAGTCCCGGTCTCAGGGCCAGCGAGCAGTACTTC. Translation: CASSPGLRASEQYF.

The V gene is TRBV2, the J gene TRBJ1-5; D not resolved. Trimming cost V 6 bases and J 8 bases, with 20 bases left between them. Germline assignment: CDR1 SNHLY and CDR2 FYNNEI. CDR3 length: 15 residues. CDR3 nucleotide sequence: TGTGCCAGCAGCAATACCGCGGGCCGCAAGGAGCCCCAGCATTTT. Its protein product is CASSNTAGRKEPQHF.

This clone came up a few times. The CDR3 bases are TGTGCCAGCAGCCCTCGGGACAGGGGGCAGACAGATACGCAGTATTTT. Its translation is CASSPRDRGQTDTQYF. This sequence joins TRBV9 and TRBJ2-3, with 12 bases matching TRBD1. V was pared by 4 bases and J by 3 bases, with 6 bases of the junction left unmatched. There are 16 residues in the CDR3. The germline gives CDR1 SGDLS, CDR2 YYNGEE.

The J gene is TRBJ2-5, the V gene TRBV29-1; the match to TRBD1 covers 7 bases. The length of the CDR3 is 12 residues. CDR1 SQVTM and CDR2 ANQGSEA come from the germline V gene. The trim removed 6 bases at V and 5 bases at J, leaving 6 bases unmatched. The CDR3 loop reads CSVEGAWETQYF. CDR3 bases: TGCAGCGTCGAGGGGGCCTGGGAGACCCAGTACTTC.

The chain combines TRBV9 with TRBJ2-7; 7 bases are shared with TRBD1. Germline assignment: CDR1 SGDLS and CDR2 YYNGEE. The V and J ends lost 0 bases and 3 bases, in that order; junction bases with no gene match: 6. The CDR3 contains 15 residues. The CDR3 nucleotides are TGTGCCAGCAGCGTAGAAGGGGACAGTTACTACGAGCAGTACTTC. Translation: CASSVEGDSYYEQYF. Drawing the rest from reference TRBV9 and TRBJ2-7, the complete variable domain is DSGVTQTPKHLITATGQRVTLRCSPRSGDLSVYWYQQSLDQGLQFLIQYYNGEERAKGNILERFSAQQFPDLHSELNLSSLELGDSALYFCASSVEGDSYYEQYFGPGTRLTVT.

The rearrangement links TRBV5-1 to TRBJ2-5; 10 bases map to TRBD1. CDR3 length: 13 residues. V gave up 6 bases and J gave up 5 bases; unmatched junction bases: 4. Germline loops: CDR1 SGHRS, CDR2 YFSETQ. The CDR3 protein is CASNPGQGETQYF. CDR3 bases: TGCGCCAGCAACCCGGGACAGGGGGAGACCCAGTACTTC.

The chain couples TRBV14 to TRBJ1-1; the D gene is possibly TRBD1 (5 bases). Germline V gives CDR1 SGHDN, CDR2 FVKESK. The CDR3 spans 13 residues. V was cut by 1 base and J by 8 bases, with 11 bases left in between. CDR3 protein: CASSQAWTLEAFF. In DNA form, the CDR3 reads TGTGCCAGCAGCCAAGCTTGGACACTCGAAGCTTTCTTT.

The chain has TRBV5-6 and TRBJ2-7; TRBD1 matches at 7 bases. Trimming took 3 bases from V and 4 from J; bases not matched to a gene: 7. Germline values: CDR1 SGHDT, CDR2 YYEEEE. The CDR3 is 14 residues long. The CDR3 DNA reads TGTGCCAGCAGCTCGCGACAGGGTGGGTACGAGCAGTACTTC. Encoded protein: CASSSRQGGYEQYF.

This clone was seen once. The rearrangement joins TRBV18 to TRBJ2-1, with D tentatively TRBD1 (6 bases). Germline V CDR1 and CDR2: KGHSH, LQKENI. The CDR3 has 16 amino acids. V lost 3 bases to trimming and J lost 6 bases, with 18 bases between them. This CDR3 reads CASSPGQGIGGNEQFF. Here the CDR3 DNA reads TGTGCCAGCTCACCGGGACAAGGCATAGGCGGCAATGAGCAGTTCTTC.

The table lists this clone with a count of one. This chain uses TRBV11-2 with TRBJ2-4; maybe TRBD2 (7 bases). Looked up from germline, CDR1 is SGHAT and CDR2 is FQNNGV. The CDR3 has 19 amino acids. V lost 1 base, J lost 0 bases, and 19 bases lay in between. The chain's CDR3 is CASSLAWSGEGVAKNIQYF. The CDR3 DNA follows: TGTGCCAGCAGCTTAGCGTGGTCAGGGGAGGGGGTAGCCAAAAACATTCAGTACTTC.

The rearrangement links TRBV7-8 to TRBJ2-1; 10 nucleotides line up with TRBD2. The germline gives CDR1 SGHVS, CDR2 FQNEAQ. Unmatched junction bases numbered 5, after V lost 8 bases and J lost 4 bases. The CDR3 has 14 amino acids. The CDR3 DNA reads as TGTGCCAGCCGAAGCGGGAGGGGTTACAATGAGCAGTTCTTC. Its translation is CASRSGRGYNEQFF. The full variable domain, completed using reference TRBV7-8 and TRBJ2-1, is GAGVSQSPRYKVAKRGQDVALRCDPISGHVSLFWYQQALGQGPEFLTYFQNEAQLDKSGLPSDRFFAERPEGSVSTLKIQRTQQEDSAVYLCASRSGRGYNEQFFGPGTRLTVL.

The genes are TRBV4-2 and TRBJ2-2; 8 bases align to TRBD2. Losses at the gene ends were 1 base for V and 6 bases for J; bases not matched to a gene: 7. Germline CDR1 LGHNA, CDR2 YNFKEQ. This CDR3 region has 16 residues. As DNA, the CDR3 is TGTGCCAGCAGCCAAGGAGCGGGAGAATCTCCCGGGGAGCTGTTTTTT. It codes for CASSQGAGESPGELFF.

This clone has only a few counts. J is TRBJ2-7 and V is TRBV7-2; D may be TRBD2 (7 bases). CDR1 and CDR2 from the germline V gene are SGHTA and FQGNSA. The ends were cut back, 4 bases at V and 4 bases at J, with 14 bases in the middle. The CDR3 extends over 14 amino acids. The CDR3 DNA sequence: TGTGCCAGCAGCTACCAAGGGGGAGGGTACGAGCAGTACTTC. Its translation: CASSYQGGGYEQYF.

This clone was seen once. The rearrangement links TRBV9 to TRBJ2-3; D is undetermined. With 0 bases removed from V and 0 bases from J, the gap between germline ends came to 8 bases. The CDR3 covers 15 residues. In germline, CDR1 is SGDLS, CDR2 YYNGEE. CDR3 coding DNA: TGTGCCAGCAGCGTAGATATCGGGAGCACAGATACGCAGTATTTT. As protein: CASSVDIGSTDTQYF.

This clone was counted only a few times. V usage is TRBV7-8 and J usage is TRBJ2-6; D is ambiguous. The germline V gene has CDR1 SGHVS and CDR2 FQNEAQ. Trimming pared 1 base from V and 5 bases from J, leaving 9 bases between. The CDR3 totals 15 residues. CDR3 in amino acids: CASSLDLERANVLTF. In DNA, the CDR3 is TGTGCCAGCAGCTTAGATCTAGAAAGGGCCAACGTCCTGACTTTC. The entire variable domain, with the rest obtained from reference TRBV7-8 and TRBJ2-6, is as follows: GAGVSQSPRYKVAKRGQDVALRCDPISGHVSLFWYQQALGQGPEFLTYFQNEAQLDKSGLPSDRFFAERPEGSVSTLKIQRTQQEDSAVYLCASSLDLERANVLTFGAGSRLTVL.

The V call is TRBV6-5, the J call TRBJ2-7, with TRBD1 matching over 10 bases. Germline V gene sequence: CDR1 MNHEY, CDR2 SVGAGI. V was pared by 7 bases and J by 0 bases, with 6 bases of the junction left unmatched. CDR3 length: 15 residues. This CDR3 is CASNKGQGSSYEQYF. CDR3 nucleotide sequence: TGTGCCAGCAACAAGGGACAGGGGTCCTCCTACGAGCAGTACTTC.

V gene TRBV11-2 combines with J gene TRBJ2-1; TRBD1 might be the D (5 bases). CDR1 is SGHAT, CDR2 FQNNGV, per germline. Trimming left V 5 bases short and J 8 bases short, with 19 bases between. The CDR3 spans 15 residues. CDR3 in amino acids: CASSGLGAYIDEQFF. CDR3 DNA: TGTGCCAGCAGCGGCCTAGGGGCATACATCGATGAGCAGTTCTTC.

The genes are TRBV5-1 and TRBJ1-4; 9 bases align to TRBD1. Germline V gene lookup returns CDR1 SGHRS and CDR2 YFSETQ. The CDR3 is 14 amino acids. The V segment lost 8 bases and the J segment 5 bases; nucleotides outside the gene matches: 7. The CDR3 here is CASRLGQGNEKLFF. CDR3 nucleotides: TGCGCCAGTAGGCTTGGACAGGGGAATGAAAAACTGTTTTTT.

The CDR3: CASSWSRDRGDEKLFF. In nucleotides, the CDR3 is TGTGCCAGCAGTTGGAGCCGGGACAGGGGGGATGAAAAACTGTTTTTT. J is TRBJ1-4 and V is TRBV6-2 or TRBV6-3; 11 bases fit TRBD1. This CDR3 comprises 16 residues. Unmatched junction bases numbered 7, after V lost 4 bases and J lost 6 bases. Germline V gene lookup returns CDR1 MNHEY and CDR2 SVGEGT.

The chain joins TRBV6-6 to TRBJ2-7; 7 bases are shared with TRBD2. Germline V gene sequence: CDR1 MNHNY, CDR2 SVGAGI (reference sequence). CDR3 length equals 14 residues. V trimming: 6 bases; J trimming: 2 bases; junction bases outside the gene matches: 7. The CDR3: CASSPLAGAYEQYF. The DNA for the CDR3 is TGTGCCAGCAGCCCTCTGGCGGGGGCCTACGAGCAGTACTTC.

DNA for the CDR3: TGTGCCAGCAGCCAGGGGACGAACTCTGGAAACACCATATATTTT. It translates to CASSQGTNSGNTIYF. The chain links TRBV5-8 to TRBJ1-3; possibly TRBD1 for D (6 bases). The CDR3 sequence is 15 residues long. In germline, CDR1 is SGHTS, CDR2 YDEGEE. The V and J ends lost 4 bases and 0 bases respectively, with 11 bases between them.

The gene calls are TRBV24-1 and TRBJ1-1; 8 bases map to TRBD1. The germline V gene encodes CDR1 KGHDR and CDR2 SFDVKD. The J segment lost 4 bases and the V segment lost 3 bases, leaving 6 bases of the junction unmatched. The CDR3 totals 15 residues. The CDR3 DNA is TGTGCCACCAGTGATGGCAGGGGGCTCGGCACTGAAGCTTTCTTT. This encodes CATSDGRGLGTEAFF.